Below, 15 T cell receptor beta chains from the same sample are listed, as sequenced in a study of T cell changes during pregnancy in multiple sclerosis. Generated by immunoSEQ multiplex PCR, the TCRdb table keeps only in-frame clones and is missing some. The sample yields 100,000 to 110,000 clones, over 80% seen once. Sequencing used peripheral blood, obtained after pregnancy. These receptors originate from a female donor with multiple sclerosis, enrolled in a pregnancy study.

As to this clone: The junction differs from germline at one of its ends, possibly a read error. The chain joins TRBV19 to TRBJ1-1; no clear D gene. Germline-derived CDR1 and CDR2 are LNHDA and SQIVND (reference sequence). The CDR3 is 12 residues long. CDR3: CASSIGQTAPIF. The CDR3 DNA reads as TGTGCCAGTAGTATCGGTCAGACTGCCCCGATCTTT.

The chain's CDR3 is CASSKDRGQYEQYF. The DNA of the CDR3 is TGTGCCAGCAGCAAGGACAGGGGGCAATACGAGCAGTACTTC. The chain has TRBV9 and TRBJ2-7; the match to TRBD1 covers 11 bases. The CDR3 has 14 amino acids. Trimming at V came to 4 bases and at J to 4 bases, leaving 4 bases not matched to a gene. The germline gives CDR1 SGDLS, CDR2 YYNGEE.

This chain connects TRBV27 to TRBJ2-3; weak D call: TRBD2 (5 bases). V was cut by 0 bases and J by 5 bases, with 15 bases left in between. The CDR3 is 16 residues long. The germline V gene encodes CDR1 MNHEY and CDR2 SMNVEV (reference sequence). The CDR3 spells CASSLSVRRSGDTQYF. CDR3 bases: TGTGCCAGCAGTTTATCGGTCAGGCGGAGCGGAGATACGCAGTATTTT.

This clone was counted between two and nine times. The gene calls are TRBV10-3 and TRBJ1-6; tentatively, D is TRBD1 (5 bases). Germline-derived CDR1 and CDR2 are ENHRY and SYGVKD. The CDR3 has 13 amino acids. With 9 bases removed from V and 5 bases from J, the gap between germline ends came to 11 bases. The DNA of the CDR3 is TGTGCCATTTCGGGGGTGGATAATTCACCCCTCCACTTT. Its translation: CAISGVDNSPLHF.

The chain couples TRBV6-6 to TRBJ1-2, with D hard to call. V lost 5 bases, J lost 0 bases, and 13 bases lay in between. In germline, CDR1 is MNHNY, CDR2 SVGAGI (reference sequence). This CDR3 is built from 15 residues. CDR3 bases: TGTGCCAGCAGTCCCCGGGGTACGACTAACTATGGCTACACCTTC. Translating it yields CASSPRGTTNYGYTF.

The chain joins TRBV28 to TRBJ1-5; 7 positions agree with TRBD1. V trimming: 4 bases; J trimming: 7 bases; junction bases outside the gene matches: 10. CDR3 length: 15 amino acids. From germline, CDR1 is MDHEN and CDR2 SYDVKM. CDR3 amino acids: CASSSSQGLGQPQHF. The CDR3 DNA reads as TGTGCCAGCAGTTCTTCACAGGGGTTGGGCCAGCCCCAGCATTTT.

This chain links TRBV27 with TRBJ2-1, with 12 bases fitting TRBD2. The CDR3 spans 16 residues. Per germline, CDR1 MNHEY and CDR2 SMNVEV (reference sequence). With 8 bases clipped from V and 4 bases from J, the junction kept 9 bases outside the gene matches. CDR3 DNA: TGTGCCAGCCAACGACTCACTAGCGGGAGGTACAATGAGCAGTTCTTC. This codes for CASQRLTSGRYNEQFF.

The chain joins TRBV7-2 to TRBJ1-2; tentatively, D is TRBD1 (5 bases). In germline, CDR1 is SGHTA, CDR2 FQGNSA. CDR3 length equals 14 residues. Trimming cost V 5 bases and J 8 bases, with 18 bases left between them. DNA for the CDR3: TGTGCCAGCAGCCTTCTAATGGGGCCGAACGGCTACACCTTC. It is translated as CASSLLMGPNGYTF.

In this sample, this clone turned up a few times. This chain joins TRBV19 and TRBJ1-5, with 8 bases identical to TRBD1. V gave up 5 bases and J gave up 2 bases; unmatched junction bases: 8. Germline CDR1 LNHDA, CDR2 SQIVND (reference sequence). CDR3 length: 16 residues. CDR3 loop: CASSRDRGGGNQPQHF. As DNA, the CDR3 is TGTGCCAGTAGTCGAGACAGGGGAGGTGGCAATCAGCCCCAGCATTTT.

V usage is TRBV29-1 and J usage is TRBJ2-3; 14 nucleotides align to TRBD2. V shed 4 bases, J shed 1 base, and the junction held 7 bases outside the gene matches. The CDR3 runs 17 residues. Germline CDR1 reads SQVTM; CDR2 reads ANQGSEA. CDR3 coding DNA: TGCAGCGTTGCCGGGACTAGCGGGAGAGAGGGCACAGATACGCAGTATTTT. This gives the protein CSVAGTSGREGTDTQYF.

This chain uses TRBV25-1 with TRBJ1-2, with D unresolved. Looked up from germline, CDR1 is MGHDK and CDR2 is SYGVNS. The CDR3 contains 14 residues. The ends were cut back, 6 bases at V and 2 bases at J, with 13 bases in the middle. Written as DNA, the CDR3 is TGTGCCAGCAGCTTCAGCGCTGCCAACTATGGCTACACCTTC. Protein product: CASSFSAANYGYTF.

V is TRBV29-1 and J is TRBJ2-7; the match to TRBD1 covers 8 bases. This CDR3 has 11 amino acids. Trimming removed 4 bases from V and 9 bases from J; junction bases left unmatched: 5. In germline, CDR1 is SQVTM, CDR2 ANQGSEA. CDR3 amino acids: CSVGTGPGQYF. As DNA, the CDR3 is TGCAGCGTTGGGACAGGGCCGGGGCAGTACTTC.

The J gene is TRBJ1-1, the V gene TRBV11-3; maybe TRBD1 (6 bases). Germline CDR1 is SGHNT and CDR2 is YENEEA. The CDR3 covers 18 residues. V dropped 0 bases and J dropped 5 bases, with 22 bases sitting between them. The CDR3 protein is CASSLDDWVAGENTEAFF. The CDR3 nucleotides are TGTGCCAGCAGCTTAGATGATTGGGTGGCAGGGGAGAATACTGAAGCTTTCTTT.

The chain has TRBV4-3 and TRBJ2-3, with a weak D call TRBD2 (5 bases). Trimming left V 4 bases short and J 0 bases short, with 17 bases between. This CDR3 region has 17 residues. Germline V gene lookup returns CDR1 LGHNA and CDR2 YSLEER. The DNA of the CDR3 is TGCGCCAGCAGCCCCGGGGTAGGGTCTCTTAGCACAGATACGCAGTATTTT. Amino acid sequence: CASSPGVGSLSTDTQYF.

The genes are TRBV27 and TRBJ2-2, with no clear D. The CDR3 sequence is 13 residues long. With 3 bases removed from V and 2 bases from J, the gap between germline ends came to 4 bases. Germline CDR1 reads MNHEY; CDR2 reads SMNVEV (reference sequence). The CDR3 coding sequence is TGTGCCAGCAGTTTTGGCAACACCGGGGAGCTGTTTTTT. It yields the protein CASSFGNTGELFF.